A selection of T cell receptor beta chains follows, all from one sample in a study of T cells in Graves' hyperthyroidism and ophthalmopathy. TCRdb ran MiXCR on the multiplex PCR reads and lists one entry per CDR3 protein. The repertoire includes about 690,000 distinct CDR3 sequences, 15% to 20% of them detected once, and around 16% sits in the top ten. The sequenced material came from blood. The receptors were gathered from a man between 45 and 60 years old with Graves' hyperthyroidism. Both conserved end residues are part of each CDR3. D genes are given only for firm matches. Size is stated for part of the rows, as once, few or many counts, or as a class when the clone is expanded.

>many|.|TRBV3-1|TRBJ1-1
TGTGCCAGCACCGCCCTATTAATGAACACTGAAGCTTTCTTT
CASTALLMNTEAFF
>.|TRBD1|TRBV5-6|TRBJ1-5
TGTGCCAGCAGCTTGCAAAGAGGGACAGGGTTGAGCAATCAGCCCCAGCATTTT
CASSLQRGTGLSNQPQHF
>.|.|TRBV20-1|TRBJ1-1
TGCAGTGCTAGAGGGTTACAGAGATTGAACACTGAAGCTTTCTTT
CSARGLQRLNTEAFF
>many|.|TRBV6-5|TRBJ2-2
TGTGCCAGCAGTTACGACAGGGGGTACGTCGCGGGAGGGCCGGACACCGGGGAGCTGTTTTTT
CASSYDRGYVAGGPDTGELFF
>many|TRBD2|TRBV20-1|TRBJ2-7
TGCAGTGCTACCGGGACTATCTACGAGCAGTACTTC
CSATGTIYEQYF
>many|.|TRBV9|TRBJ1-6
TGTGCCAGCAGCGGCCCCGAGGGTTTATATAATTCACCCCTCCACTTT
CASSGPEGLYNSPLHF
>once|.|TRBV29-1|TRBJ2-1
TGCAGCGTTGAGACTACACCGAATGAGCAGTTCTTC
CSVETTPNEQFF
>few|.|TRBV30|TRBJ1-3
TGTGCCTGGAGTCCACCGGGACGAAAAGGAAACACCATATATTTT
CAWSPPGRKGNTIYF
>.|TRBD1|TRBV15|TRBJ1-5
TGTGCCACCAGCCGCAGACAGGGGACAGGACAGCCCCAGCATTTT
CATSRRQGTGQPQHF
>many|.|TRBV2|TRBJ1-5
TGTGCCAGCAGTGAAACGACAGGATGGGTTTATAGCAATCAGCCCCAGCATTTT
CASSETTGWVYSNQPQHF
>many|.|TRBV12-3/TRBV12-4|TRBJ1-2
TGTGCCAGCAGTTCCCCGGCGGGGTACTATGGCTACACCTTC
CASSSPAGYYGYTF
>.|.|TRBV2|TRBJ2-3
TGTGCCAGCAGTGTGGGGGATTTTAGCACAGATACGCAGTATTTT
CASSVGDFSTDTQYF
>.|TRBD1|TRBV20-1|TRBJ2-7
TGCAGTGCCGAGACAGGGAACGAGCAGTACTTC
CSAETGNEQYF
>many|TRBD1|TRBV6-1|TRBJ2-7
TGTGCCAGCAGGTTCCGGGACAGATCTTACGAGCAGTACTTC
CASRFRDRSYEQYF
>many|.|TRBV28|TRBJ2-7
TGTGCCAGCAGTTTTTCAGCTTACTCCTACGAGCAGTACTTC
CASSFSAYSYEQYF
>few|TRBD1|TRBV7-3|TRBJ2-7
TGTGCCAGCAGCTTAATGGGGGGACAGGGATACGAGCAGTACTTC
CASSLMGGQGYEQYF
>.|.|TRBV6-1|TRBJ2-7
TGTGCCAGCAGTGCGTTAACGAGCGGTTCCTACGAGCAGTACTTC
CASSALTSGSYEQYF
>.|.|TRBV19|TRBJ2-2
TGTGCCAGTAGTGTCCCTCTTAGCACCGGGGAGCTGTTTTTT
CASSVPLSTGELFF
>few|TRBD2|TRBV20-1|TRBJ2-7
TGCAGTGCGCGGGGGGGGGGTGGAGTAGCGGTTGACTCCTACGAGCAGTACTTC
CSARGGGGVAVDSYEQYF
>many|.|TRBV28|TRBJ2-1
TGTGCCAGCAGCCCAGAAAGATACAATGAGCAGTTCTTC
CASSPERYNEQFF
>many|TRBD2|TRBV24-1|TRBJ2-1
TGTGCCACCAGTGATCCATCCGGGACTAGCGGGAGAGGGTATGAGCAGTTCTTC
CATSDPSGTSGRGYEQFF
>many|.|TRBV28|TRBJ1-1
TGTGCCAGCAGCACCCGGGACCCTCGGGCTTTCTTT
CASSTRDPRAFF
>.|TRBD1|TRBV5-6|TRBJ1-1
TGTGCCAGCAGCCTTATGGGACAGGGGGTTTTTTCTGAAGCTTTCTTT
CASSLMGQGVFSEAFF
>many|TRBD1|TRBV5-1|TRBJ2-7
TGCGCCAGCAGCGAAGGGACAGGGCCATCCTACGAGCAGTACTTC
CASSEGTGPSYEQYF
>.|TRBD2|TRBV13|TRBJ2-2
TGTGCCAGCAGCTTAGCTCTAGCGGGAGAGACCGGGGAGCTGTTTTTT
CASSLALAGETGELFF
>few|.|TRBV28|TRBJ2-4
TGTGCCAGCAGTTTATGGGCAGGGATGGGCATTCAGTACTTC
CASSLWAGMGIQYF
>.|TRBD1|TRBV12-3/TRBV12-4|TRBJ1-1
TGTGCCAGCAGTACAGGGGCGGGGAGCACTGAAGCTTTCTTT
CASSTGAGSTEAFF
>many|.|TRBV6-5|TRBJ1-1
TGTGCCAGCAGTTACTCTATACTCAGAGGGACTGAAGCTTTCTTT
CASSYSILRGTEAFF
>many|.|TRBV5-5|TRBJ2-3
TGTGCCAGCAGCTTGTTAGGTCCCCGGGGCCCAGATACGCAGTATTTT
CASSLLGPRGPDTQYF
>many|TRBD1|TRBV11-2|TRBJ2-7
TGTGCCAGCAGGTCGCCCGTGACAGGGGTCTACGAGCAGTACTTC
CASRSPVTGVYEQYF
>many|TRBD1|TRBV20-1|TRBJ1-6
TGCAGTGCTTCCGGGACAGGGGACTCACCCCTCCACTTT
CSASGTGDSPLHF
>many|TRBD1|TRBV19|TRBJ2-1
TGTGCCAGTAGTGAAGGGGGCTACGGTCACAATGAGCAGTTCTTC
CASSEGGYGHNEQFF
>.|.|TRBV2|TRBJ2-7
TGTGCCAGCAGTGACCTACTAAGATCCAAATATCCGGCGGGATTGCTCTTATCCTACGAGCAGTACTTC
CASSDLLRSKYPAGLLLSYEQYF
>many|TRBD2|TRBV28|TRBJ2-1
TGTGCCAGCAGTCCTAATAGCGGGAGGACGGACAATGAGCAGTTCTTC
CASSPNSGRTDNEQFF